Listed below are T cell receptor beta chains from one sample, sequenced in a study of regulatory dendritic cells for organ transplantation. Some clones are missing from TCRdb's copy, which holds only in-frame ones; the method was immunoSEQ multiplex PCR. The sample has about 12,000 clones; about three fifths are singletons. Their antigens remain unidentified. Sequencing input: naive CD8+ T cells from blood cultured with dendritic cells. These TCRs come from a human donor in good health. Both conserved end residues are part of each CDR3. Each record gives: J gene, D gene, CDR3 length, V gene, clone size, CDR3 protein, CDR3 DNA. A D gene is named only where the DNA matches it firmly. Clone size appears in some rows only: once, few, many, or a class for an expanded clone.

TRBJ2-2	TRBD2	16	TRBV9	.	CASSVAGLANTGELFF	TGTGCCAGCAGCGTAGCGGGACTAGCGAACACCGGGGAGCTGTTTTTT
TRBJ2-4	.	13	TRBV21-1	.	CARAGLAKNIQYF	TGTGCCCGGGCGGGACTAGCCAAAAACATTCAGTACTTC
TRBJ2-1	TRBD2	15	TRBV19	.	CASSITSGGANEQFF	TGTGCCAGTAGTATAACTAGCGGGGGGGCGAATGAGCAGTTCTTC
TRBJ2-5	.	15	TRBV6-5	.	CASTTGGMGAETQYF	TGTGCCAGCACGACTGGGGGCATGGGCGCAGAGACCCAGTACTTC
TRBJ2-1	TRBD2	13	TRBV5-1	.	CASTGTTYNEQFF	TGCGCCAGCACCGGGACTACCTACAATGAGCAGTTCTTC
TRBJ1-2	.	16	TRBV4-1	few	CASSPTPSGGGYGYTF	TGCGCCAGCAGCCCAACACCCTCGGGAGGGGGCTATGGCTACACCTTC
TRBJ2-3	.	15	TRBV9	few	CASSVEGKRTDTQYF	TGTGCCAGCAGCGTGGAGGGGAAGAGAACAGATACGCAGTATTTT
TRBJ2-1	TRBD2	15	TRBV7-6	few	CASSFGTSLRNEQFF	TGTGCCAGCAGCTTCGGGACTAGCTTACGGAATGAGCAGTTCTTC
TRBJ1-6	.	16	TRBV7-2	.	CASSLGVGGAYSPLHF	TGTGCCAGCAGTCTAGGCGTAGGAGGGGCGTATTCACCCCTCCACTTT
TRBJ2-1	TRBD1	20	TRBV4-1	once	CASSQDPLTGLFDSYNEQFF	TGCGCCAGCAGCCAAGATCCCTTGACAGGGCTTTTCGACTCCTACAATGAGCAGTTCTTC